Below, one TCR beta chain is given with its context. Its antigen remains unknown. The data stem from a study of CD8 T cells in ankylosing spondylitis. Study-wide findings and caveats: Seemingly distinctive of ankylosing spondylitis blood was a TCR beta motif formed by eight highly homologous variants. Within peripheral blood, clones linked to disease were CD8+ and relatively rare. The clones that were linked to disease were reported to be significantly enriched in matched synovial fluid samples from ankylosing spondylitis patients. Before this, some motif variants had been reported in reactive arthritis synovial fluid and blood.

As the method for making TCR beta libraries, quantitative 5'-RACE with molecular barcodes was used. One entry per CDR3 protein, called by TCRdb with MiXCR from the 5' RACE reads. The sample has more than 600,000 distinct CDR3 sequences; around 20% are singletons. This CDR3 region has 15 residues. Trimming at V came to 5 bases and at J to 3 bases, leaving 8 bases not matched to a gene. Germline V CDR1 and CDR2: DFQATT, SNEGSKA (reference sequence). Sequencing used blood, either unsorted or a sorted T cell fraction (not recorded which). The sequence derives from a male donor with ankylosing spondylitis. The V call is TRBV20-1, the J call TRBJ2-1; 9 bases map to TRBD2. The CDR3 DNA is TGCAGTGCTGGGACATTAGCGGGAGTCTACAATGAGCAGTTCTTC. This sequence encodes CSAGTLAGVYNEQFF.